Included here is one TCR beta chain sequence, with context. Patients of the Seattle cohort, enrolled during active infection, were followed longitudinally. Authors' analysis steps: Nucleated cell counts were estimated from reference gene primer amplification. This table comes from immunoSEQ multiplex PCR, and its TCRdb copy is limited to in-frame clones, with some not included. Clonal size and the V and J genes are those of that table, whereas D and trimming came from the DNA. Found here are just under 350,000 clones, about nine tenths of them singletons; the top ten hold just under 6.5%. This sample was included in a study of blood T cell repertoires in COVID-19. The wider study: Sites across the United States, Italy and Spain contributed samples from acute and convalescent COVID-19. The analysed material was cDNA or gDNA that came from T cells, B-cell-depleted T cells, or PBMCs.

V lost 4 bases, J lost 5 bases, and 15 bases lay in between. The CDR3 runs 15 residues. Per germline, CDR1 SEHNR and CDR2 FQNEAQ (reference sequence). The receptor was isolated from a woman aged 45-60 years with COVID-19, enrolled during active disease. The V and J genes are TRBV7-9 and TRBJ2-1; perhaps TRBD1 as D (6 bases). The sample was peripheral blood. The CDR3 nucleotides read TGTGCCAGCAGCTCGGACAGACCACTGAACAATGAGCAGTTCTTC. Translation: CASSSDRPLNNEQFF.